The present T cell receptor (beta chain) was sequenced within a study of cytomegalovirus exposure and HLA in healthy donors. Background on the study: The 120 validation repertoires, a later analysis reported, used the same platform as the roughly 700 repertoires from the first cohort. General observations from the study: It was found in a later analysis that first-cohort TCR clusters tended to co-occur in the 130 or so validation repertoires.

Regarding this clone: Its matching antigen is unknown.

Germline V gives CDR1 SEHNR, CDR2 FQNEAQ (reference sequence). There are 14 residues in the CDR3. The ends were cut back, 5 bases at V and 8 bases at J, with 19 bases in the middle. The data were produced by immunoSEQ multiplex PCR, yet TCRdb's version contains in-frame clones alone and is incomplete. The sample lists about 21,000 clones, around 97% occurring once. The receptor was derived from a man aged 25-45 years in good health and CMV-seropositive. The sequenced sample consisted of PBMCs. The J gene is TRBJ2-7, the V gene TRBV7-9; a weak D match, TRBD1 (6 bases). The DNA of the CDR3 is TGTGCCAGCAGCCTATTAGATCACAGGGAACAGCAGTACTTC. This translates into CASSLLDHREQQYF.